This TCR beta chain was profiled in a study of T cell responses to AZD1222 COVID-19 vaccine (dated by TCRdb to the early 2020s). Study-level background: TCR sequencing covered more than 230 trial participants: about 210 given two doses of AZD1222 and 26 given two doses of MenACWY control vaccine. Trial participants were enrolled by age into subgroups of 18-55, 56-69 and 70-plus years, and approximately 150, 30 and 60 TCR-sequenced participants, respectively, were included in these subgroups. Broad study findings and their caveats: The vaccine-associated CD4 TCRs covered the entire spike protein, and the dominant responses fell in regions 160-218 and 743-854. Reportedly, almost half of the unique spike-specific TCRs recognized epitopes lying outside the regions that are mutated in the B.1.351 and B.1.1.7 variants. The 56-69-year group was small, and its depth increase did not reach significance, likely because of low power. No day 14 peak-response samples were available, so repertoires were characterized only after the peak T cell response. Most participants were white British and females outnumbered males, and the authors suggested that clonal diversity may have been underestimated. Conclusions about previously exposed vaccinees are limited, since just five to seven AZD1222 recipients were seropositive for SARS-CoV-2 at baseline. A significant rise in spike-specific TCR breadth and depth was observed after two AZD1222 doses relative to day 0 and relative to MenACWY recipients.

The CDR3 regions of human TCRbeta chains were analyzed by immunosequencing. The original pipeline was this. TCRs in the repertoires were compared against a reference library of SARS-CoV-2-specific TCRs that had been generated with the MIRA antigen-specificity platform. Breadth was defined as the fraction of unique TCRs that were SARS-CoV-2-associated. Depth was defined as the fraction of total T cells that were SARS-CoV-2-associated. Each spike-specific TCR was assigned to its reactive spike region and to a CD4 or CD8 class using the MIRA data. Log10-transformed breadth and depth values were compared by one-way ANOVA with Sidak's multiple comparisons tests. The immuneACCESS repertoire file appears here via TCRdb, limited to in-frame rearrangements. These files lack a portion of the clones; in checked studies, under half of the deficit traces to unresolved V genes, and the cause of the others is not known. The V and J calls and clone size come from that table; D and trimming were worked out from the DNA. The sample includes about 110,000 clones, with 75% to 95% observed a single time. About 6.8% of the sample belongs to the ten largest clones.

This specimen's time point label, interpreted: about 28 days (+/-7) after the second vaccine dose. AZD1222 recipients with second doses at about 4 weeks or about 12 weeks were pooled, because spike-specific TCR depth and breadth did not differ between schedules. Vaccinee samples came from UK trials COV001 and COV002, including a single-blind randomized controlled phase 2/3 trial of AZD1222 (ChAdOx1 nCoV-19) in healthy adults. For TCRbeta chain sequencing, PBMC samples were collected from trial participants at day 0 and at day 28 after the second dose. Concerning this clone: Its cognate antigen has yet to be identified. No base qualities exist here, and no much larger clone lies one base off it.

V lost 8 bases and J lost 4 bases; the stretch between them is 14 bases long. The CDR3 runs 13 residues from the cysteine to the phenylalanine. Here the CDR3 DNA is all that survives: 39 bases in frame from base 1. The CDR1 and CDR2 encoded by the germline V gene are SGHRS and YFSETQ. This receptor was taken from an adult who received the AZD1222 COVID-19 vaccine. The sample consisted of peripheral blood, taken 28 days after the second AZD1222 dose. The V and J segments used are TRBV5-1 and TRBJ2-3; a tentative D call is TRBD2 (5 bases match). The base sequence is TGCGCCAGTGGGCCCCACGGGGCAGATACGCAGTATTTT. This encodes CASGPHGADTQYF.